This TCR beta chain was sequenced during a study of beta chain features in type 1 diabetes. Study-level results: There was a possibility that cDNA sequencing over-represented cells with high TCR expression. PCR might preferentially amplify shorter templates, equally in patients and controls. Moderately but significantly shorter TCRB CDR3s were found in Type 1 diabetes patients in all four CD4+ subsets.

Germline V gene data show CDR1 as SGHTA and CDR2 as FQGNSA. CDR3 length: 13 residues. The ends lost 1 base at V and 13 bases at J; junction bases unmatched: 7. Sorting gave populations that all exceeded 98% purity. Remarks on this clone: Its target is unknown.

Every bit of the isolated RNA underwent reverse transcription, so sequencing read expressed TCRB transcripts. The assay was immunoSEQ multiplex PCR, and TCRdb's table has in-frame clones only and misses some. The table lists 900,000 or so clones, about a sixth of them singletons, with 0.02% to 0.025% in the top ten. This chain uses TRBV7-2 with TRBJ2-4; 7 nucleotides match TRBD2. The sequence was obtained from a woman between 18 and 29 years old in good health. Sequenced material: naive CD4+ T cells from blood. The DNA of the CDR3 is TGTGCCAGCAGCTTAGTGGGGAGCGGGACGCAGTACTTC. Translating it yields CASSLVGSGTQYF.